This entry lists 9 T cell receptor beta chains sequenced from one sample in a study of blood T cell repertoires in COVID-19. The repertoire was sequenced with immunoSEQ multiplex PCR; TCRdb's copy has only in-frame clones and lacks some. The table includes about 91,000 clones, 88% detected once. The source material was peripheral blood. These receptors were taken from a woman older than 75 with active COVID-19.

The chain recombines TRBV12-5 with TRBJ1-1; D is unresolved. The V and J ends lost 1 base and 3 bases respectively, with 21 bases between them. The germline V gene has CDR1 LGHNT and CDR2 FRNRAP. The CDR3 contains 18 residues. Here the CDR3 DNA reads TGTGCTAGTGGTTTGGCTATCTCCGGTAGAGTAGGAGACACTGAAGCTTTCTTT. It codes for CASGLAISGRVGDTEAFF.

This chain connects TRBV7-2 to TRBJ2-1; 11 bases match TRBD1. With V trimmed by 5 bases and J by 9 bases, 6 bases remained unmatched. Germline lookup yields CDR1 SGHTA and CDR2 FQGNSA. The CDR3 covers 14 residues. The CDR3 region is CASSIRTGGIEQFF. The CDR3 bases are TGTGCCAGCAGCATAAGGACAGGGGGCATTGAGCAGTTCTTC.

V usage is TRBV5-4 and J usage is TRBJ1-2; D may be TRBD1 (6 bases). Trimming left V 4 bases short and J 0 bases short, with 13 bases between. The CDR3 spans 15 residues. Germline V gives CDR1 SGHNT, CDR2 YYREEE (reference sequence). Here the CDR3 DNA reads TGTGCCAGCAGCGGGGGGGGCAGCTCTAACTATGGCTACACCTTC. The encoded protein is CASSGGGSSNYGYTF. Full variable domain (missing parts from reference TRBV5-4 and TRBJ1-2): ETGVTQSPTHLIKTRGQQVTLRCSSQSGHNTVSWYQQALGQGPQFIFQYYREEENGRGNFPPRFSGLQFPNYSSELNVNALELDDSALYLCASSGGGSSNYGYTFGSGTRLTVV.

The chain is built from TRBV7-8 and TRBJ1-4; TRBD1 matches 7 bases. The CDR3 loop spans 15 amino acids. Germline loops: CDR1 SGHVS, CDR2 FQNEAQ. The V segment lost 2 bases and the J segment 3 bases; nucleotides outside the gene matches: 3. The CDR3 loop is CASSLRGQPNEKLFF. DNA of the CDR3: TGTGCCAGCAGCTTACGGGGACAGCCTAATGAAAAACTGTTTTTT.

V is TRBV5-1 and J is TRBJ2-2, with D tentatively TRBD2 (6 bases). Trimming pared 4 bases from V and 8 bases from J, leaving 18 bases between. The CDR3 totals 15 residues. Per the germline V gene, CDR1 is SGHRS and CDR2 is YFSETQ. The CDR3 DNA reads TGCGCCAGCAGCGGCGCAGCGGGTCCTACGGGGGAGCTGTTTTTT. Translation: CASSGAAGPTGELFF.

The V and J genes are TRBV23-1 and TRBJ2-1; 8 nucleotides agree with TRBD2. TRBV23-1 counts as an open reading frame of uncertain function. V shed 0 bases and J 1 base; nucleotides not matched to a gene: 5. There are 17 residues in the CDR3. CDR3 bases: TGCGCCAGCAGTCAATCCCCTGCGGGAGGATCCTACAATGAGCAGTTCTTC. Residues: CASSQSPAGGSYNEQFF.

The chain employs TRBV24-1 and TRBJ2-3, with D possibly being TRBD2 (5 bases). CDR3 length: 13 amino acids. Per germline, CDR1 KGHDR and CDR2 SFDVKD. V lost 10 bases and J 0 bases, leaving 10 bases between the germline ends. This CDR3 is CATASRSTDTQYF. DNA for the CDR3: TGTGCCACGGCTAGCAGAAGCACAGATACGCAGTATTTT.

The sample holds a few counts of this clone. DNA of the CDR3: TGTGCCAGCAGCGACACTTTTGGTCGGTACACTGAAGCTTTCTTT. Translated, it gives CASSDTFGRYTEAFF. The V and J genes are TRBV5-4 and TRBJ1-1; no clear D. Germline V gene data show CDR1 as SGHNT and CDR2 as YYREEE (reference sequence). V was clipped by 4 bases and J by 3 bases, with 16 bases between them. The CDR3 has 15 amino acids.

The rearrangement uses TRBV25-1 and TRBJ2-4; 7 nucleotides line up with TRBD1. Germline lookup yields CDR1 MGHDK and CDR2 SYGVNS. The CDR3 covers 10 residues. Trimming cost V 6 bases and J 13 bases; bases outside gene matches: 3. This CDR3 is CASRGDSQYF. The CDR3 DNA reads TGTGCCAGCAGAGGGGACAGCCAGTACTTC.